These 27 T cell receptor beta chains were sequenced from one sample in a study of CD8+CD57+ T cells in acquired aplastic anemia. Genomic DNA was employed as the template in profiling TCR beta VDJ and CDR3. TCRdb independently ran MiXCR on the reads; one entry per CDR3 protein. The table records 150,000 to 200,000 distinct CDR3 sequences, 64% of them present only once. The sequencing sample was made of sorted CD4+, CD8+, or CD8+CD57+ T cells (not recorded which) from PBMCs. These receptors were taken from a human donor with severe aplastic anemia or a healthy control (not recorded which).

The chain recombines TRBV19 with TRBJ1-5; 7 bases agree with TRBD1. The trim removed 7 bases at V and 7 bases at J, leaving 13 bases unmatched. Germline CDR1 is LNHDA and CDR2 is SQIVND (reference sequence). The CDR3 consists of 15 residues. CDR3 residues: CASTSTGWNEQPQHF. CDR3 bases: TGTGCCAGTACCTCGACAGGGTGGAATGAGCAGCCCCAGCATTTT.

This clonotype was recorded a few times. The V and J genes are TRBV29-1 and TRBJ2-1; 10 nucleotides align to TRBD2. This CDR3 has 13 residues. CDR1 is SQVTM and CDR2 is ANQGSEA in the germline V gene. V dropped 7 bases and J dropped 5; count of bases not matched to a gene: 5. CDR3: CSGLAGVNNEQFF. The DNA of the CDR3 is TGCAGCGGTCTAGCGGGAGTAAACAATGAGCAGTTCTTC.

The CDR3 DNA sequence: TGTGCCAGCAGCTTAGAAGCGCTAATCACCGGGGAGCTGTTTTTT. This gives the protein CASSLEALITGELFF. The chain links TRBV7-2 to TRBJ2-2; D is undetermined. From germline, CDR1 is SGHTA and CDR2 FQGNSA. V lost 1 base, J lost 4 bases, and 10 bases lay in between. The CDR3 spans 15 residues.

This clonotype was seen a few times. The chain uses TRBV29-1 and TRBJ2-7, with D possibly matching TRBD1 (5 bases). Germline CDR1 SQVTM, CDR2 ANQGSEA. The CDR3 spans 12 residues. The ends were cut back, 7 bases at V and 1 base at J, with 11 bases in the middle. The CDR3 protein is CSAQGFSYEQYF. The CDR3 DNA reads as TGCAGCGCCCAGGGTTTTTCCTACGAGCAGTACTTC.

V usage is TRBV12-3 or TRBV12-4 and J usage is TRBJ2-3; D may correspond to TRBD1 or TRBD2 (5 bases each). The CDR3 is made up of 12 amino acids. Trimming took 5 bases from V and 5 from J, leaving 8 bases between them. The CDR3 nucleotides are TGTGCCAGCAGTGGGACGGGAGATACGCAGTATTTT. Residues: CASSGTGDTQYF.

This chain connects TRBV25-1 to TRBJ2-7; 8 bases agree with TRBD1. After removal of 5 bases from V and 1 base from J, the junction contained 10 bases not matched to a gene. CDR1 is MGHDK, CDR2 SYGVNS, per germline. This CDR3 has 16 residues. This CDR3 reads CASSLLDRGRSYEQYF. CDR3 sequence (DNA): TGTGCCAGCAGTTTACTCGACAGGGGACGTTCCTACGAGCAGTACTTC.

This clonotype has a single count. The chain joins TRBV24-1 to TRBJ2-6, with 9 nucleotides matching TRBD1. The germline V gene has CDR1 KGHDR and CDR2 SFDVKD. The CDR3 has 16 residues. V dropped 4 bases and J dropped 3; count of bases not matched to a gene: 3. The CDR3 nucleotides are TGTGCCACCAGTGACCGGACAGGGGATGGGGCCAACGTCCTGACTTTC. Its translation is CATSDRTGDGANVLTF.

CDR3 residues: CASSIDPSGTGNSPLHF. The CDR3 nucleotides read TGTGCCAGTAGTATAGATCCATCTGGCACGGGAAATTCACCCCTCCACTTT. The chain has TRBV19 and TRBJ1-6; no reliable D call. Between the trimmed V and J ends, which lost 0 bases and 7 bases, there was a span of 16 bases. The germline V gene has CDR1 LNHDA and CDR2 SQIVND (reference sequence). The CDR3 length is 17 residues.

This CDR3 is CATSVNRPSRDRVSEQYF. The CDR3 DNA reads TGTGCCACCAGTGTAAACCGGCCCTCTCGGGACAGGGTATCCGAGCAGTACTTC. This sequence joins TRBV24-1 and TRBJ2-7; 9 positions match TRBD1. Germline V gene lookup returns CDR1 KGHDR and CDR2 SFDVKD. The length of the CDR3 is 18 residues. J gave up 6 bases and V 5 bases, and 19 bases lay outside the gene matches.

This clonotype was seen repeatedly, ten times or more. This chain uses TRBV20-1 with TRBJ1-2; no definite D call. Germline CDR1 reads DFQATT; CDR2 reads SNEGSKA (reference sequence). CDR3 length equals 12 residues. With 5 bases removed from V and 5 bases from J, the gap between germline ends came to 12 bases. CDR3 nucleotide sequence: TGCAGTGCTCCCCGAGTAGGGTATGGCTACACCTTC. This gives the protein CSAPRVGYGYTF.

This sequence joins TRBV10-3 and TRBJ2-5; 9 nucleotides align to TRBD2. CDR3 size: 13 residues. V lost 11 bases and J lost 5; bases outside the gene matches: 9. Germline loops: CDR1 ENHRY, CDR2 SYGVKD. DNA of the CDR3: TGTGCCGTCGGGACTAGCTCGTTTGAGACCCAGTACTTC. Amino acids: CAVGTSSFETQYF.

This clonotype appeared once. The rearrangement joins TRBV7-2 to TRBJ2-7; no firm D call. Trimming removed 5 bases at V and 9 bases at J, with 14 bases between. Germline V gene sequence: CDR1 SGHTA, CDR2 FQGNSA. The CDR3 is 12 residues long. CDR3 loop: CASSTIELGQYF. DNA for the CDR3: TGTGCCAGCAGCACCATAGAGCTAGGGCAGTACTTC.

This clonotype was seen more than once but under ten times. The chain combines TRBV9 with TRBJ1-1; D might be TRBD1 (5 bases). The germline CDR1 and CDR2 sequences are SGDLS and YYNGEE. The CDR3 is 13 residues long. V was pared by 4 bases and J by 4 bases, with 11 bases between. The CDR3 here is CASSRGQGTEAFF. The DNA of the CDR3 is TGTGCCAGCAGCCGGGGTCAGGGCACTGAAGCTTTCTTT. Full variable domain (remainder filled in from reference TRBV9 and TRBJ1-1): DSGVTQTPKHLITATGQRVTLRCSPRSGDLSVYWYQQSLDQGLQFLIQYYNGEERAKGNILERFSAQQFPDLHSELNLSSLELGDSALYFCASSRGQGTEAFFGQGTRLTVV.

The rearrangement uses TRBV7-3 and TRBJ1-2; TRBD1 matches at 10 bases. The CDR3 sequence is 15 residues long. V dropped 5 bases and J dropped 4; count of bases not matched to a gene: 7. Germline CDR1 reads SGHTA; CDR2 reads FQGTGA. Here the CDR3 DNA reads TGTGCCAGCAGCCCCGGACAGGGGGATGGCTATGGCTACACCTTC. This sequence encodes CASSPGQGDGYGYTF.

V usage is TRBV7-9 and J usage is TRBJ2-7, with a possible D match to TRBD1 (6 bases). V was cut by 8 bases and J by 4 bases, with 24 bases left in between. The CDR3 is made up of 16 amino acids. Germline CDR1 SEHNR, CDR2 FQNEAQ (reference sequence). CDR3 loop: CASGSHRDTGEYEQYF. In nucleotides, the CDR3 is TGTGCCAGCGGATCCCACCGGGACACCGGTGAATACGAGCAGTACTTC.

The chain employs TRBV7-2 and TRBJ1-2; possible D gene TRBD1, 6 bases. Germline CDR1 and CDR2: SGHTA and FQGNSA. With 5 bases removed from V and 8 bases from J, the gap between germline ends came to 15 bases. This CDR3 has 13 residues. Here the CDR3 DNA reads TGTGCCAGCAGCACGACAGGACCTTTCGGCTACACCTTC. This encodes CASSTTGPFGYTF. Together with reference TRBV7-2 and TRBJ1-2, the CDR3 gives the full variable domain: GAGVSQSPSNKVTEKGKDVELRCDPISGHTALYWYRQSLGQGLEFLIYFQGNSAPDKSGLPSDRFSAERTGGSVSTLTIQRTQQEDSAVYLCASSTTGPFGYTFGSGTRLTVV.

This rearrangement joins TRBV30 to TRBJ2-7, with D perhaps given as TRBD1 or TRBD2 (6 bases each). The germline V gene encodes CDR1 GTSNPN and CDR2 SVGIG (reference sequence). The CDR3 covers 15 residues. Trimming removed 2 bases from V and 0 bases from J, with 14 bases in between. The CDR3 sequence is CAWSLDRTISYEQYF. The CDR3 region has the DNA TGTGCCTGGAGTCTCGACAGGACTATCTCCTACGAGCAGTACTTC.

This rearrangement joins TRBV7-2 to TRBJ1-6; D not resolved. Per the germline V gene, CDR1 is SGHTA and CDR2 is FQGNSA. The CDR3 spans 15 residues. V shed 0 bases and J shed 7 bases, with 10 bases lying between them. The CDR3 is CASSLARLENSPLHF. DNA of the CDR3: TGTGCCAGCAGCTTAGCGAGGCTAGAGAATTCACCCCTCCACTTT.

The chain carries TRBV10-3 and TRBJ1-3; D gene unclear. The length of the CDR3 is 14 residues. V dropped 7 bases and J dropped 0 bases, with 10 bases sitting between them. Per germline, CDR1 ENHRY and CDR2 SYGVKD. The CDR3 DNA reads TGTGCCATCAAAGGCGCTACCTCTGGAAACACCATATATTTT. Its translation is CAIKGATSGNTIYF.

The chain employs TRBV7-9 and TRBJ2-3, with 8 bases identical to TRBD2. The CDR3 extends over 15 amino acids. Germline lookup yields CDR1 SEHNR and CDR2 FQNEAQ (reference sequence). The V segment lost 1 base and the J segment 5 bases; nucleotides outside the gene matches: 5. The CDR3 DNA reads TGTGCCAGCAGCTTAGTCGGGGGGGGCGTAGATACGCAGTATTTT. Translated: CASSLVGGGVDTQYF.

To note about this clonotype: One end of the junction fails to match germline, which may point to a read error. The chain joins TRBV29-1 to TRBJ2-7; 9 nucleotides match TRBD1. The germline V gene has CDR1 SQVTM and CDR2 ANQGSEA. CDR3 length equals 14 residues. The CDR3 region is CSAAGQGGGYEQYF. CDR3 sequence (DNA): TGCAGCGCCGCGGGACAGGGCGGGGGCTACGAGCAGTACTTT.

The CDR3 DNA reads as TGCGCCAGCAGCCAAGACCCTAGCGGGAGTTCCTACGAGCAGTACTTC. It is translated as CASSQDPSGSSYEQYF. The chain couples TRBV4-1 to TRBJ2-7; 10 positions match TRBD2. This CDR3 is 16 amino acids long. The V gene's germline CDR1 is MGHRA and CDR2 YSYEKL. Trimming at V came to 0 bases and at J to 1 base, leaving 3 bases not matched to a gene.

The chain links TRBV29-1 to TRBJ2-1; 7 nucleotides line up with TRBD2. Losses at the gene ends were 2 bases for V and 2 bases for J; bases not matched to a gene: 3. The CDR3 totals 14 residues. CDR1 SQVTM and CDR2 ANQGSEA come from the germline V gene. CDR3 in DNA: TGCAGCGTTGAAATAAGCGGGACCTACAATGAGCAGTTCTTC. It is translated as CSVEISGTYNEQFF.

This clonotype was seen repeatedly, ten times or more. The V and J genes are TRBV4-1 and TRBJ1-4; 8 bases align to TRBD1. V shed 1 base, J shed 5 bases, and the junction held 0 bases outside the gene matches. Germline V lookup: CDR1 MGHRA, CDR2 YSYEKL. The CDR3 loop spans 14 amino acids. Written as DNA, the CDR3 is TGCGCCAGCAGCCAAGGACAGGGGAATGAAAAACTGTTTTTT. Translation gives CASSQGQGNEKLFF.

CDR3 sequence reads: CASSGDREKNIQYF. CDR3 nucleotides: TGTGCCAGCAGTGGGGACAGGGAGAAAAACATTCAGTACTTC. The chain carries TRBV2 and TRBJ2-4; TRBD1 matches at 9 bases. This CDR3 has 14 amino acids. The V and J ends lost 4 bases and 4 bases, in that order; junction bases with no gene match: 2. The germline V gene has CDR1 SNHLY and CDR2 FYNNEI.

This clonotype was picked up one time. The CDR3: CASSRDRENYGYTF. The CDR3 DNA follows: TGTGCCAGCAGCCGGGACAGGGAGAACTATGGCTACACCTTC. The J gene is TRBJ1-2, the V gene TRBV7-9, with TRBD1 identical over 9 bases. V trimming: 5 bases; J trimming: 2 bases; junction bases outside the gene matches: 3. The CDR3 is made up of 14 amino acids. Germline lookup yields CDR1 SEHNR and CDR2 FQNEAQ (reference sequence).

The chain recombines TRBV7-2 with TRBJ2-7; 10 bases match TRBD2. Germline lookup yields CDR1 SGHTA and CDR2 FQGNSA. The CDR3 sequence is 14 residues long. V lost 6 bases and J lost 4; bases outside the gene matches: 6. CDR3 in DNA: TGTGCCAGCAGGAGTAGCGGGAGGAGGTACGAGCAGTACTTC. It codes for CASRSSGRRYEQYF.